This T cell receptor (beta chain) was captured in a study of blood T cell repertoires in COVID-19. The wider study: Some COVID-19 samples were acute and others convalescent; all came from the United States, Italy and Spain. T cells, B-cell-depleted T cells, or PBMCs supplied cDNA or gDNA.

CDR3 length: 13 amino acids. The germline CDR1 and CDR2 sequences are MNHEY and SMNVEV (reference sequence). The V and J ends lost 3 bases and 4 bases respectively, with 7 bases between them. Per the study methods: Amplified reference gene primers provided the basis for estimating nucleated cell counts. The table came from immunoSEQ multiplex PCR; TCRdb's copy has only in-frame clones and leaves some out. V, J and clone size are taken as reported in that table, and D and trimming were inferred from the DNA itself. The sample has over 200,000 clones; approximately 84% are singletons. The receptor's source is a woman under 40 who had recovered from COVID-19. The chain employs TRBV27 and TRBJ1-5; D is unresolved. Sequenced: peripheral blood. DNA for the CDR3: TGTGCCAGCAGTTTCGGACTAAATCAGCCCCAGCATTTT. It codes for CASSFGLNQPQHF.